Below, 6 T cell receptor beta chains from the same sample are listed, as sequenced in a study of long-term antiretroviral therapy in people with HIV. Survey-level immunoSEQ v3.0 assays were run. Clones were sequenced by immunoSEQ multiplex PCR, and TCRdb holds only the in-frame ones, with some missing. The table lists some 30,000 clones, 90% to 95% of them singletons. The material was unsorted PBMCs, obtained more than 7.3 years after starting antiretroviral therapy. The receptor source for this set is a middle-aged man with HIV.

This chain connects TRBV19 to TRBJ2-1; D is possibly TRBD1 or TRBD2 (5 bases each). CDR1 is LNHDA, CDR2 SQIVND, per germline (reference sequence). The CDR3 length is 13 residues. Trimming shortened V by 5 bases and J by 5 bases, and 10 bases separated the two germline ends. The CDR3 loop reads CASSPTGHNEQFF. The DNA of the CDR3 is TGTGCCAGTAGTCCGACGGGACACAATGAGCAGTTCTTC.

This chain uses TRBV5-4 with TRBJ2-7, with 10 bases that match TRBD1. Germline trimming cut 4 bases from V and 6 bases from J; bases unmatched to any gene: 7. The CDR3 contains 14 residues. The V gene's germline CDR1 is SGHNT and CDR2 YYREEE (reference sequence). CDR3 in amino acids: CASSGPTGGGEQYF. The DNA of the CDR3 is TGTGCCAGCAGCGGACCGACAGGGGGCGGCGAGCAGTACTTC. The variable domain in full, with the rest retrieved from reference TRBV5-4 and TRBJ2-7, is ETGVTQSPTHLIKTRGQQVTLRCSSQSGHNTVSWYQQALGQGPQFIFQYYREEENGRGNFPPRFSGLQFPNYSSELNVNALELDDSALYLCASSGPTGGGEQYFGPGTRLTVT.

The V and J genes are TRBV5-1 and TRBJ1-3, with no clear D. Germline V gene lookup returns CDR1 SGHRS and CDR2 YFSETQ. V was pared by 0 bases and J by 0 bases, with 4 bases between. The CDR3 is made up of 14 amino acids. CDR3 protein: CASSLGGSGNTIYF. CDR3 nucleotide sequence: TGCGCCAGCAGCTTGGGCGGCTCTGGAAACACCATATATTTT.

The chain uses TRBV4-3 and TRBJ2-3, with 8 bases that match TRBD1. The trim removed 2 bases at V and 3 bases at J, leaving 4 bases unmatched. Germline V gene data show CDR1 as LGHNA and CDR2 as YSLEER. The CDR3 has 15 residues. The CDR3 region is CASSQRTGRTDTQYF. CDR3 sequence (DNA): TGCGCCAGCAGCCAAAGGACAGGGAGGACAGATACGCAGTATTTT.

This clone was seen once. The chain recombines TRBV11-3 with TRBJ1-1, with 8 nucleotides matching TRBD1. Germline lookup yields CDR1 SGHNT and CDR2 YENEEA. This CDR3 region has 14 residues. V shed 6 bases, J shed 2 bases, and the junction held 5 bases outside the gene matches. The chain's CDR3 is CASSITGGNTEAFF. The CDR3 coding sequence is TGTGCCAGCAGTATTACAGGGGGTAACACTGAAGCTTTCTTT.

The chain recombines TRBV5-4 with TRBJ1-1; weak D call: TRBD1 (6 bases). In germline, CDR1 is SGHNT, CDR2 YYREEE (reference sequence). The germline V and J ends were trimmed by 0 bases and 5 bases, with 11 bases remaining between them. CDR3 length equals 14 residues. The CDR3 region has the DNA TGTGCCAGCAGCTTGGGGGGGCGGAGTACTGAAGCTTTCTTT. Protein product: CASSLGGRSTEAFF.